This T cell receptor (beta chain) was recovered during a study of blood T cell repertoires in COVID-19. The wider study: Both acute and convalescent COVID-19 samples were obtained from the United States, Italy and Spain. T cells, B-cell-depleted T cells, or PBMCs provided the cDNA or gDNA that served as material.

This clone showed up just a few times. In the source study's methods: Estimated nucleated cell counts came from reference gene primer amplification. Data came from immunoSEQ multiplex PCR; TCRdb stores just in-frame clones and leaves some out. V and J calls and clone size follow that table, whereas D and trimming were derived from the DNA. The sample contains just under 65,000 clones, roughly 82% of which appear only once. Per the germline V gene, CDR1 is LGHNA and CDR2 is YNFKEQ. The CDR3 has 15 residues. V shed 4 bases, J shed 7 bases, and the junction held 8 bases outside the gene matches. The chain carries TRBV4-2 and TRBJ2-1; 9 nucleotides line up with TRBD2. The receptor was derived from a human donor in a cohort sampled during active COVID-19. The sample consisted of peripheral blood. For the CDR3, the DNA is TGTGCCAGCAGCCCCGCTAGCGGGGTAGGTAATGAGCAGTTCTTC. This codes for CASSPASGVGNEQFF.